This T cell receptor (beta chain) was profiled in a study of blood T cell repertoires in COVID-19. Study-wide context: Spain, Italy and the United States supplied samples that represented acute and convalescent COVID-19. PBMCs, B-cell-depleted T cells, or T cells provided the cDNA or gDNA that made up the material.

The CDR3 is 14 residues long. V lost 6 bases, J lost 1 base, and 12 bases lay in between. Germline loops: CDR1 LNHDA, CDR2 SQIVND (reference sequence). As handled by the study authors: Amplification from reference gene primers served as the basis for estimated nucleated cell counts. TCRdb's copy holds only in-frame clones and misses some; the assay was immunoSEQ multiplex PCR. V and J calls and clone size come straight from that table; D and trimming were deduced from the DNA. The table includes tens of thousands of clones, roughly 87% detected once. Sequences were obtained from peripheral blood. This sequence was found in a male donor with acute or convalescent COVID-19. The chain carries TRBV19 and TRBJ1-1; a weak D match, TRBD1 (5 bases). Written as DNA, the CDR3 is TGTGCCAGTAGCTCGGACACCCCGAACACTGAAGCTTTCTTT. As protein: CASSSDTPNTEAFF.